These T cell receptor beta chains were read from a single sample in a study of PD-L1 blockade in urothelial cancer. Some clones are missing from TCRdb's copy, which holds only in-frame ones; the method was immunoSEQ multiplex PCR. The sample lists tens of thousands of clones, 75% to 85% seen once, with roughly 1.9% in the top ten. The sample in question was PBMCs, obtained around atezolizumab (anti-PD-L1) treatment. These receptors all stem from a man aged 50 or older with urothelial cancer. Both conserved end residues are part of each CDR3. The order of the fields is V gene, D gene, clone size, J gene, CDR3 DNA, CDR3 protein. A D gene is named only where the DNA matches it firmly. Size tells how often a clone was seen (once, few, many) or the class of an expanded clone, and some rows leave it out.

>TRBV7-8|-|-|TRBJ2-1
TGTGCCAGCAGCCAAGGGGCCTCCTACAATGAGCAGTTCTTC
CASSQGASYNEQFF
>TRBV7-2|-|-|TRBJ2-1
TGTGCCAGCAGCTTAGGGGGGGTTAATGAGCAGTTCTTC
CASSLGGVNEQFF
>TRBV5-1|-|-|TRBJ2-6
TGCGCCAGCAGCTTAGGGGGAACCTCTGGGGCCAACGTCCTGACTTTC
CASSLGGTSGANVLTF
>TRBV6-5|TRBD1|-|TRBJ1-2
TGTGCCAGCAGTTACGGCCCAACAGGGGGGGATGGCTACACCTTC
CASSYGPTGGDGYTF
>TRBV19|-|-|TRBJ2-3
TGTGCCAGTAGGGTGGCGGACACAGATACGCAGTATTTT
CASRVADTDTQYF
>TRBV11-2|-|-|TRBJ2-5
TGTGCCAGCAGCTCCACACCGACCCAGTACTTC
CASSSTPTQYF
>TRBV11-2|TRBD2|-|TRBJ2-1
TGTGCCAGCAGCTCCCGACTAGCGGGGAATGAGCAGTTCTTC
CASSSRLAGNEQFF
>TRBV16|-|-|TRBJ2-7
TGTGCCAGCAGCCCTTTGGGGGCGGGAGCGGCCGAGCAGTACTTC
CASSPLGAGAAEQYF
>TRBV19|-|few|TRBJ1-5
TGTGCCAGTAGTATGACGGACAGTAGCAATCAGCCCCAGCATTTT
CASSMTDSSNQPQHF
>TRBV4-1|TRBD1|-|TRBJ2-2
TGCGCCGGAAAAGGGGGCGCAAACACCGGGGAGCTGTTTTTT
CAGKGGANTGELFF
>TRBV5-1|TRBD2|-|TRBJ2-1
TGCGCCAGCAGCCTACAGGGTGGCGAGCGGGAGAAAAACTACAATGAGCAGTTCTTC
CASSLQGGEREKNYNEQFF
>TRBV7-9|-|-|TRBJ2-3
TGTGCCAGCAGCTTAACGGTCGGGGATACGCAGTATTTT
CASSLTVGDTQYF
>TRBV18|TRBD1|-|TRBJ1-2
TGTGCCAGCTCACATGGGACAGGGGACGCCGGCTATGGCTACACCTTC
CASSHGTGDAGYGYTF
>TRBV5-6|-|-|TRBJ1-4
TGTGCCAGCAGCTTGACAGGTCTTAATGAAAAACTGTTTTTT
CASSLTGLNEKLFF
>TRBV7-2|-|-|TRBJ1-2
TGTGCCAGCAGCTTTCAAGGGGACTATGGCTACACCTTC
CASSFQGDYGYTF
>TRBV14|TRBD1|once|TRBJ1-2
TGTGCCAGCAGCCCCCGGGACAGGATAAATGGCTACACCTTC
CASSPRDRINGYTF
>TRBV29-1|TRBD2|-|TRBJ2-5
TGCAGCGCCCCATTGGATAGGACTAGCGATCAGACCCAGTACTTC
CSAPLDRTSDQTQYF
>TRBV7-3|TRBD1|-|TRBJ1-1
TGTGCCAGCAGCTCGACAGGGGGCCCTACATTGAACACTGAAGCTTTCTTT
CASSSTGGPTLNTEAFF
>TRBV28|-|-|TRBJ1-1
TGTGCCAGCAGTCCGGGGGGCACTGAAGCTTTCTTT
CASSPGGTEAFF
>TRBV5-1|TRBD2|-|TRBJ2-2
TGCGCCAGCAGCTTGATTAAACTAGCGGGGTACTCGAACACCGGGGAGCTGTTTTTT
CASSLIKLAGYSNTGELFF
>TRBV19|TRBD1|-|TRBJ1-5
TGTGCCAGTACCCTTGGGGACAGGCAACAGGGGGCCCAGCATTTT
CASTLGDRQQGAQHF
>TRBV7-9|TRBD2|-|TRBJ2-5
TGTGCCAGCAGCTTAAGGCTAGCGGGAGGGGAGACCCAGTACTTC
CASSLRLAGGETQYF
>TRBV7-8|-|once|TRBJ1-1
TGTGCCAGCAGGCCCAGGGTAGGCTATAGCACTGAAGCTTTCTTT
CASRPRVGYSTEAFF
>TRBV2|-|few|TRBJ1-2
TGTGCCAATGACAGAGACTATGGCTACACCTTC
CANDRDYGYTF
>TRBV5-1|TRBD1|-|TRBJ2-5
TGCGCCAGCAGCTTATCGGGGCAGGGGGCTGGAGAGACCCAGTACTTC
CASSLSGQGAGETQYF